The 4 T cell receptor beta chains presented below share a single source sample, sequenced in a study of blood T cell repertoires in COVID-19. The assay was immunoSEQ multiplex PCR, and TCRdb's table has in-frame clones only and misses some. Found here are about 200,000 clones, 70% to 90% of them singletons; the top ten hold about 2%. Sequencing input: peripheral blood. The source of these receptors is a woman aged 45 to 65 with acute or convalescent COVID-19.

The genes are TRBV21-1 and TRBJ2-7; the D segment call TRBD1 is taken from the table without a DNA check. TRBV21-1 is an annotated pseudogene. The CDR3 loop spans 14 amino acids. The CDR3 loop is CASSSPTGNYEQYF. CDR3 bases: TGTGCCAGCAGCTCTCCGACAGGGAACTACGAGCAGTACTTC.

The chain is built from TRBV12-3 or TRBV12-4 and TRBJ1-3; D remains ambiguous. This CDR3 comprises 13 residues. Trimming took 1 base from V and 4 from J, leaving 5 bases between them. This CDR3 is CASSLVLGNTIYF. The CDR3, as DNA: TGTGCCAGCAGTTTAGTCCTGGGAAACACCATATATTTT.

The chain employs TRBV9 and TRBJ2-3, with 13 bases matching TRBD2. Germline CDR1 is SGDLS and CDR2 is YYNGEE. This CDR3 contains 20 residues. V was clipped by 1 base and J by 2 bases; unmatched bases: 13. The CDR3 region is CASSVPLAGGFERPTDTQYF. CDR3 DNA sequence: TGTGCCAGCAGCGTACCACTAGCGGGAGGGTTTGAGCGTCCCACAGATACGCAGTATTTT.

The chain carries TRBV3-1 (or the pseudogene TRBV3-2) and TRBJ1-2; no clear D gene. V was cut by 0 bases and J by 2 bases, with 10 bases left in between. Germline V gene sequence: CDR1 LGHDT, CDR2 YNNKEL (reference sequence). The CDR3 sequence is 15 residues long. The CDR3 bases are TGTGCCAGCAGCCAAGATCAAGCGGGCAACTATGGCTACACCTTC. Its protein product is CASSQDQAGNYGYTF.